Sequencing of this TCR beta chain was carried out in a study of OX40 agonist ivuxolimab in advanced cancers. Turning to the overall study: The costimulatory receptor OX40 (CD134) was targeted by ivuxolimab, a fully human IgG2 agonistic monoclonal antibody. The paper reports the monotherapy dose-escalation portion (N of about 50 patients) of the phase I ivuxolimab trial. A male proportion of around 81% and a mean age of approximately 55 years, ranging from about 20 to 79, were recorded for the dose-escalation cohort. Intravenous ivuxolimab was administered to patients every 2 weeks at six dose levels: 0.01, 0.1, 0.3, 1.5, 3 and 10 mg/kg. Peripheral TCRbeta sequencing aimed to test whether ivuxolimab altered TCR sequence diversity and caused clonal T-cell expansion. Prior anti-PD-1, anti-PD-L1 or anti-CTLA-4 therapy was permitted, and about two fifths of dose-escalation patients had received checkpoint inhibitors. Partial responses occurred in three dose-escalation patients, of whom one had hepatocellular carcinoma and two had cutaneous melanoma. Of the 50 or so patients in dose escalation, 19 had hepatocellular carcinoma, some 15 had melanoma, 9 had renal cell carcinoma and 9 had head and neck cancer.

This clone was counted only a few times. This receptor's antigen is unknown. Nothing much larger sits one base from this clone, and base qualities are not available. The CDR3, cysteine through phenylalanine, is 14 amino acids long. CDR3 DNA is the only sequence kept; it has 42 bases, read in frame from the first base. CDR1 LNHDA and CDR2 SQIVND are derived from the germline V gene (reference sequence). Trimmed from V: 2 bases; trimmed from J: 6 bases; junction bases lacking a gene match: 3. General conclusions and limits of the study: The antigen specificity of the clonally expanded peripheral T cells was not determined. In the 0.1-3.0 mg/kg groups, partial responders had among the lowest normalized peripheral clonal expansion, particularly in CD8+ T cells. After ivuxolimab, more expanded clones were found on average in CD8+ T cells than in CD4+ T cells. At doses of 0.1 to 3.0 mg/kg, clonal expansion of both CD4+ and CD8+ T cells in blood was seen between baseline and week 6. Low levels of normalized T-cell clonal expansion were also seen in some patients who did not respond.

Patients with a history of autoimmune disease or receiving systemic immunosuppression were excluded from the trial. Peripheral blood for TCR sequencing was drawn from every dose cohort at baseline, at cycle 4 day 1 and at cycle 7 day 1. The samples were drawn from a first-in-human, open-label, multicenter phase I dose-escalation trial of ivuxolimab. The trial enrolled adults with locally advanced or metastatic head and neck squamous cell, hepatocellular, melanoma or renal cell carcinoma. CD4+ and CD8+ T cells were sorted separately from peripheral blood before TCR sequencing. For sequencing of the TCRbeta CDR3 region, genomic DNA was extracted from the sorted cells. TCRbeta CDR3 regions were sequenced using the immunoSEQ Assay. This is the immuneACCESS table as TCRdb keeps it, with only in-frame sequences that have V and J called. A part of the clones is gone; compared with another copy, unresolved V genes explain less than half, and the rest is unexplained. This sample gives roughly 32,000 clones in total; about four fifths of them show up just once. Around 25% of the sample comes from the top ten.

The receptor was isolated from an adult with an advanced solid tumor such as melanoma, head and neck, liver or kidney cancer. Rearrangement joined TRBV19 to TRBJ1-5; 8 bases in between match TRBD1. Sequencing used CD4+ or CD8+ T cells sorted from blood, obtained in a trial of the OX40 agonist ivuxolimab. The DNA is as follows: TGTGCCAGTAGTATAAGGACAGGGCCTCAGCCCCAGCATTTT. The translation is CASSIRTGPQPQHF.